This is a list of T cell receptor beta chains from one sample in a study of T-cell memory formation after mild COVID-19. TCRdb redid the calling of the 5' RACE reads with MiXCR, one entry per CDR3 protein. The table includes about 280,000 distinct CDR3 sequences, under 8.5% detected once. The sequenced sample was PBMCs or a T cell subset sorted from them (not recorded which). Receptor source: a man between 18 and 35 years old who had mild COVID-19 (a few samples of this study predate the infection). Cell type and time point are not known. The CDR3 runs from the conserved cysteine through the conserved F or W. A D gene is named only where the DNA matches it firmly. Clone size is not always given. Where it is, it says once, few, many or a class for expanded clones.

V gene: TRBV4-1; D gene: NA; J gene: TRBJ1-2; clone size: few; CDR3 protein: CASSQRIQFGSYGYTF; CDR3 DNA: TGCGCCAGCAGCCAAAGAATACAGTTTGGGTCCTATGGCTACACCTTC
V gene: TRBV5-5; D gene: TRBD1; J gene: TRBJ1-1; clone size: few; CDR3 protein: CASIGIQGAEAFF; CDR3 DNA: TGTGCCAGCATCGGCATACAGGGGGCTGAAGCTTTCTTT
V gene: TRBV24-1; D gene: TRBD1; J gene: TRBJ1-1; clone size: NA; CDR3 protein: CATNPSGTGGWNTEAFF; CDR3 DNA: TGTGCCACAAACCCGTCAGGGACAGGGGGCTGGAACACTGAAGCTTTCTTT
V gene: TRBV12-3/TRBV12-4; D gene: NA; J gene: TRBJ2-5; clone size: NA; CDR3 protein: CASSIRGETQYF; CDR3 DNA: TGTGCCAGCAGTATCAGGGGAGAGACCCAGTACTTC
V gene: TRBV7-2; D gene: NA; J gene: TRBJ2-3; clone size: many; CDR3 protein: CASSHRTSTDTQYF; CDR3 DNA: TGTGCCAGCAGCCATAGGACTAGCACAGATACGCAGTATTTT
V gene: TRBV4-1; D gene: NA; J gene: TRBJ2-5; clone size: NA; CDR3 protein: CASSHGILGTQETQYF; CDR3 DNA: TGCGCCAGCAGCCACGGAATCCTCGGGACCCAAGAGACCCAGTACTTC
V gene: TRBV12-3/TRBV12-4; D gene: TRBD2; J gene: TRBJ2-1; clone size: many; CDR3 protein: CANPGLAYNEQFF; CDR3 DNA: TGTGCCAACCCGGGACTAGCTTACAATGAGCAGTTCTTC
V gene: TRBV7-9; D gene: NA; J gene: TRBJ1-1; clone size: NA; CDR3 protein: CASSRDGLNTEAFF; CDR3 DNA: TGTGCCAGCAGCCGTGACGGACTAAACACTGAAGCTTTCTTT
V gene: TRBV7-9; D gene: NA; J gene: TRBJ1-2; clone size: NA; CDR3 protein: CASSLHPGVYGYTF; CDR3 DNA: TGTGCCAGCAGCTTACATCCGGGGGTCTATGGCTACACCTTC
V gene: TRBV2; D gene: NA; J gene: TRBJ2-1; clone size: few; CDR3 protein: CASSEASPDNEQFF; CDR3 DNA: TGTGCCAGCAGTGAAGCGAGCCCTGACAATGAGCAGTTCTTC
V gene: TRBV20-1; D gene: NA; J gene: TRBJ1-6; clone size: few; CDR3 protein: CSATRDGEGRALHF; CDR3 DNA: TGCAGTGCTACCCGGGATGGGGAGGGCAGAGCCCTCCACTTT
V gene: TRBV19; D gene: NA; J gene: TRBJ1-5; clone size: few; CDR3 protein: CASSTPGGYSNQPQHF; CDR3 DNA: TGTGCCAGTAGTACCCCGGGAGGATATAGCAATCAGCCCCAGCATTTT
V gene: TRBV6-1; D gene: TRBD1; J gene: TRBJ2-5; clone size: NA; CDR3 protein: CASSPWTGGIETQYF; CDR3 DNA: TGTGCCAGCAGTCCCTGGACAGGGGGCATTGAGACCCAGTACTTC
V gene: TRBV20-1; D gene: NA; J gene: TRBJ2-3; clone size: NA; CDR3 protein: CSAAGPRSSTDTQYF; CDR3 DNA: TGCAGTGCTGCGGGGCCCCGGTCTAGCACAGATACGCAGTATTTT
V gene: TRBV7-2; D gene: NA; J gene: TRBJ2-1; clone size: many; CDR3 protein: CASSKSWSSEDEQFF; CDR3 DNA: TGTGCCAGCAGCAAGTCATGGAGCAGCGAGGATGAGCAGTTCTTC
V gene: TRBV7-9; D gene: NA; J gene: TRBJ2-7; clone size: few; CDR3 protein: CASRQTGTYEQYF; CDR3 DNA: TGTGCCAGCAGGCAAACAGGGACCTACGAGCAGTACTTC
V gene: TRBV29-1; D gene: TRBD1; J gene: TRBJ1-1; clone size: few; CDR3 protein: CSVRGLVEAFF; CDR3 DNA: TGCAGCGTCAGGGGGCTGGTTGAAGCTTTCTTT
V gene: TRBV6-5; D gene: NA; J gene: TRBJ1-1; clone size: many; CDR3 protein: CASSYSGAQNTEAFF; CDR3 DNA: TGTGCCAGCAGTTACTCGGGGGCGCAAAACACTGAAGCTTTCTTT
V gene: TRBV24-1; D gene: NA; J gene: TRBJ2-3; clone size: few; CDR3 protein: CATSSSGYNTQYF; CDR3 DNA: TGTGCCACCAGTTCCTCAGGGTACAATACGCAGTATTTT
V gene: TRBV6-5; D gene: NA; J gene: TRBJ2-3; clone size: NA; CDR3 protein: CASSYRDGDTQYF; CDR3 DNA: TGTGCCAGCAGTTACAGGGATGGGGATACGCAGTATTTT
V gene: TRBV5-1; D gene: NA; J gene: TRBJ2-1; clone size: NA; CDR3 protein: CASSLVARGRSSYNEQFF; CDR3 DNA: TGCGCCAGCAGCTTGGTGGCACGGGGGAGAAGCTCCTACAATGAGCAGTTCTTC
V gene: TRBV5-5; D gene: NA; J gene: TRBJ1-1; clone size: NA; CDR3 protein: CASSLGEGPRLGAFF; CDR3 DNA: TGTGCCAGCAGCTTGGGGGAGGGTCCGAGATTGGGAGCTTTCTTT
V gene: TRBV12-3/TRBV12-4; D gene: NA; J gene: TRBJ1-2; clone size: many; CDR3 protein: CASNPQGGGYTF; CDR3 DNA: TGTGCCAGCAACCCGCAGGGCGGCGGCTACACCTTC
V gene: TRBV5-1; D gene: NA; J gene: TRBJ2-2; clone size: many; CDR3 protein: CASSFIPQGNTGELFF; CDR3 DNA: TGCGCCAGCAGCTTCATACCGCAGGGGAACACCGGGGAGCTGTTTTTT
V gene: TRBV14; D gene: TRBD1; J gene: TRBJ1-2; clone size: few; CDR3 protein: CASSRRQGPYYGYTF; CDR3 DNA: TGTGCCAGCAGCCGCCGACAGGGGCCTTACTATGGCTACACCTTC
V gene: TRBV20-1; D gene: NA; J gene: TRBJ2-3; clone size: NA; CDR3 protein: CSARGTVGDTQYF; CDR3 DNA: TGCAGTGCTCGGGGGACAGTTGGAGATACGCAGTATTTT
V gene: TRBV7-2; D gene: TRBD1; J gene: TRBJ1-4; clone size: few; CDR3 protein: CASSPDRVNEKLFF; CDR3 DNA: TGTGCCAGCAGCCCGGACAGGGTTAATGAAAAACTGTTTTTT
V gene: TRBV20-1; D gene: TRBD2; J gene: TRBJ2-3; clone size: NA; CDR3 protein: CSAGWEGQDTDTQYF; CDR3 DNA: TGCAGTGCTGGGTGGGAGGGTCAGGACACAGATACGCAGTATTTT
V gene: TRBV20-1; D gene: TRBD2; J gene: TRBJ2-7; clone size: NA; CDR3 protein: CSASPSGGLTYEQYF; CDR3 DNA: TGCAGTGCTAGCCCTAGCGGGGGGCTAACCTACGAGCAGTACTTC
V gene: TRBV7-9; D gene: NA; J gene: TRBJ1-3; clone size: few; CDR3 protein: CASSGTGRGNTIYF; CDR3 DNA: TGTGCCAGCAGCGGGACGGGCCGTGGAAACACCATATATTTT
V gene: TRBV12-5; D gene: TRBD1; J gene: TRBJ2-1; clone size: NA; CDR3 protein: CASGSDAGTGAYNEQFF; CDR3 DNA: TGTGCTAGTGGAAGCGATGCCGGGACAGGAGCCTACAATGAGCAGTTCTTC
V gene: TRBV20-1; D gene: TRBD2; J gene: TRBJ2-2; clone size: NA; CDR3 protein: CSAPGLAGTGELFF; CDR3 DNA: TGCAGTGCACCGGGACTAGCGGGCACCGGGGAGCTGTTTTTT
V gene: TRBV5-4; D gene: NA; J gene: TRBJ2-1; clone size: many; CDR3 protein: CASSSAGARYNEQFF; CDR3 DNA: TGTGCCAGCAGCTCGGCGGGGGCCCGATACAATGAGCAGTTCTTC
V gene: TRBV4-3; D gene: NA; J gene: TRBJ2-3; clone size: NA; CDR3 protein: CASSQEPGGADTQYF; CDR3 DNA: TGCGCCAGCAGCCAAGAGCCCGGGGGAGCAGATACGCAGTATTTT
V gene: TRBV19; D gene: NA; J gene: TRBJ1-1; clone size: NA; CDR3 protein: CAAGGGSGPEAFF; CDR3 DNA: TGTGCCGCCGGGGGGGGCTCGGGCCCTGAAGCTTTCTTT
V gene: TRBV7-9; D gene: TRBD1; J gene: TRBJ2-7; clone size: NA; CDR3 protein: CASSSGSGGISYEQYF; CDR3 DNA: TGTGCCAGCAGCTCCGGATCAGGGGGTATTTCCTACGAGCAGTACTTC